The rows below give T cell receptor beta chains drawn from one sample of a study of blood T cell repertoires in COVID-19. The method was immunoSEQ multiplex PCR; TCRdb's version includes in-frame clones alone and lacks a portion of them. This sample has over 75,000 clones; 75% to 90% occur once, and the top ten carry more than 4.5%. Sequenced material: peripheral blood. The receptors originated from a woman of 80 years or more with active COVID-19. Each CDR3 is given with its conserved first and last residue. Each record gives: clone size, D gene, V gene, J gene, CDR3 DNA, CDR3 protein. D genes are given only for firm matches. Size is stated for part of the rows, as once, few or many counts, or as a class when the clone is expanded.

NA	TRBD1	TRBV7-9	TRBJ1-2	TGTGCCAGCAGCTTAGGGACTGACAGGGGATACTATGGCTACACCTTC	CASSLGTDRGYYGYTF
NA	NA	TRBV7-3	TRBJ2-1	TGTGCCAGCTCCAGGGCGGGACCGAGCTCCTACAATGAGCAGTTCTTC	CASSRAGPSSYNEQFF
NA	TRBD2	TRBV7-9	TRBJ2-1	TGTGCCAGCAGATATAGCGGGAGCAATCACAATGAGCAGTTCTTC	CASRYSGSNHNEQFF
NA	NA	TRBV20-1	TRBJ2-5	TGCAGTGCCCATCGGGAGACCCAGTACTTC	CSAHRETQYF
NA	TRBD2	TRBV5-1	TRBJ2-5	TGCGCCAGCAGCTTGAGCGGGAGTTTGGCCCGAGAGACCCAGTACTTC	CASSLSGSLARETQYF
NA	NA	TRBV7-8	TRBJ2-7	TGTGCCAGCAGCTTAGTTCAGGGGAGAGTTCCGTACGAGCAGTACTTC	CASSLVQGRVPYEQYF
NA	NA	TRBV11-3	TRBJ2-2	TGTGCCAGCAGCTTAGTTAGGGGCACCGGGGAGCTGTTTTTT	CASSLVRGTGELFF
NA	NA	TRBV7-9	TRBJ2-5	TGTGCCAGCAGCACGGGACAACCGGAGACCCAGTACTTC	CASSTGQPETQYF
NA	NA	TRBV5-5	TRBJ2-1	TGTGCCAGCAGCTTGGCCAGTGGGACACCCACGACCGGTGAGCAGTTCTTC	CASSLASGTPTTGEQFF
NA	NA	TRBV3-1/TRBV3-2	TRBJ2-3	TGTGCCAGCAGCCCCCTAGCGTGGGAGAGCACAGATACGCAGTATTTT	CASSPLAWESTDTQYF
once	TRBD2	TRBV29-1	TRBJ2-7	TGCAGCGTTATAGCGGGAGGTTACTACGAGCAGTACTTC	CSVIAGGYYEQYF
few	NA	TRBV28	TRBJ1-4	TGTGCCAGCAACCAACTGGGCTCCGCTGGGGAAAAACTGTTTTTT	CASNQLGSAGEKLFF
NA	NA	TRBV6-5	TRBJ1-5	TGTGCCAGCAGTCGCGACATAAGCAATCAGCCCCAGCATTTT	CASSRDISNQPQHF
NA	NA	TRBV5-1	TRBJ2-7	TGCGCCAGCAGTGTTGATGGGCGGGTCTACGAGCAGTACTTC	CASSVDGRVYEQYF
NA	NA	TRBV20-1	TRBJ2-5	TGCAGTGCTAGTCCGGCAGGTGGGGAGACCCAGTACTTC	CSASPAGGETQYF
NA	TRBD2	TRBV19	TRBJ2-1	TGTGCCAGTAGTATACCCCGGATAGCGGGAGGGGTTTACAATGAGCAGTTCTTC	CASSIPRIAGGVYNEQFF
NA	TRBD2	TRBV9	TRBJ2-5	TGTGCCAGCAGCGGCCGACTAGCCTTCACAGAGACCCAGTACTTC	CASSGRLAFTETQYF
NA	NA	TRBV7-9	TRBJ2-2	TGTGCCAGCAGCTTAGTTGCAGGGGTCAAAGCCGGGGAGCTGTTTTTT	CASSLVAGVKAGELFF
NA	TRBD2	TRBV14	TRBJ2-1	TGTGCCAGCAGTACTCCTGGACTAGCGGGAGGGAGGTATGAGCAGTTCTTC	CASSTPGLAGGRYEQFF
once	NA	TRBV18	TRBJ1-1	TGTGCCAGCTCACCAGGACAGCAGAACACTGAAGCTTTCTTT	CASSPGQQNTEAFF
NA	TRBD1	TRBV5-1	TRBJ2-7	TGCGCCAGCAGCTATGGACAGGGAGTCAACGAGCAGTACTTC	CASSYGQGVNEQYF
NA	TRBD2	TRBV18	TRBJ2-1	TGTGCCAGCTCACCACTTCGACTAGCGGGAGGGCGCACCTTCTACAATGAGCAGTTCTTC	CASSPLRLAGGRTFYNEQFF
NA	NA	TRBV19	TRBJ2-7	TGTGCCAGTAGTATCGCGGTGAGTGGCTACGAGCAGTACTTC	CASSIAVSGYEQYF
NA	TRBD1	TRBV11-2	TRBJ1-1	TGTGCCAGCAGCTTAGTGTCCAGGGGGACAGGGAACACTGAAGCTTTCTTT	CASSLVSRGTGNTEAFF
NA	NA	TRBV4-2	TRBJ2-3	TGTGCCAGCAGCCAAGGCGGGCCAATAGATACGCAGTATTTT	CASSQGGPIDTQYF
NA	TRBD2	TRBV15	TRBJ2-3	TGTGCCACCAGCAGGAGTGGGGGGGGTAGCACAGATACGCAGTATTTT	CATSRSGGGSTDTQYF
NA	NA	TRBV4-3	TRBJ2-1	TGCGCCAGCAGCCAAGACGGGAGTACCTACAATGAGCAGTTCTTC	CASSQDGSTYNEQFF
NA	NA	TRBV12-2	TRBJ2-7	TGTGCAAGTCGCTTACAGGACAGGTGTTTCTACGAGCAGTACTTC	CASRLQDRCFYEQYF
NA	TRBD1	TRBV28	TRBJ2-3	TGTGCCAGCAGTTTATCTGGACAGGGCACAGATACGCAGTATTTT	CASSLSGQGTDTQYF
NA	TRBD2	TRBV7-2	TRBJ2-1	TGTGCCAGCAGCTTAGTAGCGGGCCAGTCCGGTGAGCAGTTCTTC	CASSLVAGQSGEQFF
NA	TRBD1	TRBV12-3/TRBV12-4	TRBJ2-5	TGTGCCAGCAAGGGGACAGGGACCGACGCCCAGTACTTC	CASKGTGTDAQYF
NA	NA	TRBV19	TRBJ2-5	TGTGCCAGTAGGAGAACAGGACAAGAGACCCAGTACTTC	CASRRTGQETQYF
few	TRBD2	TRBV9	TRBJ2-5	TGTGCCAGCAGTAGACTAGCGGGCGGTTTGGAGACCCAGTACTTC	CASSRLAGGLETQYF
once	NA	TRBV28	TRBJ2-7	TGTGCCAGCCTGAGCTGGAGCGGCTACGAGCAGTACTTC	CASLSWSGYEQYF
NA	TRBD2	TRBV7-8	TRBJ2-1	TGTGCCAGCAGACGACTAGCAAATGAGCAGTTCTTC	CASRRLANEQFF
NA	NA	TRBV10-3	TRBJ2-7	TGTGCCATCAGTGACTCTAGACCCGAGCAGTACTTC	CAISDSRPEQYF
NA	TRBD2	TRBV9	TRBJ2-1	TGTGCCAGCAGCGCCCGCGGGGCTAGCGGTTACAATGAGCAGTTCTTC	CASSARGASGYNEQFF
NA	NA	TRBV20-1	TRBJ2-7	TGCAGTGCTGCTCTAGGTTACGAGCAGTACTTC	CSAALGYEQYF
NA	NA	TRBV6-5	TRBJ1-2	TGTGCCAGCAGAAGGAGGCAGGGAGGGGATGGCTACACCTTC	CASRRRQGGDGYTF
NA	NA	TRBV4-2	TRBJ2-3	TGTGCCAGCAGCCAAGCGCGGGACTCCCGGCGGGTAGCGCAGTATTTT	CASSQARDSRRVAQYF
few	TRBD1	TRBV6-5	TRBJ1-5	TGTGCCAGCCTGGAACAGGGGTATCAGCCCCAGCATTTT	CASLEQGYQPQHF
NA	NA	TRBV9	TRBJ1-2	TGTGCCAGCAGCGTGTTCCCTCTTCTTCGGACAACGAACTATGGCTACACCTTC	CASSVFPLLRTTNYGYTF
NA	NA	TRBV10-1	TRBJ2-4	TGCGCCAGAGAGGGGGGGCCCCAAACCAAAAACATTCAGTACTTC	CAREGGPQTKNIQYF
NA	NA	TRBV18	TRBJ1-3	TGTGCCAGCTCACCCCGTTCGGGGGTCAGCCGGGGAAACACCATATATTTT	CASSPRSGVSRGNTIYF
NA	NA	TRBV12-3/TRBV12-4	TRBJ1-1	TGTGCCAGCAGTTTAAGGGAGGGTGAAGCTTTCTTT	CASSLREGEAFF
NA	NA	TRBV5-1	TRBJ2-4	TGCGCCAGCAGCTTACAGGGTTTAAGGGCCAAAAACATTCAGTACTTC	CASSLQGLRAKNIQYF
few	NA	TRBV5-1	TRBJ2-7	TGCGCCAGCAGACAACCCCCCTACGAGCAGTACTTC	CASRQPPYEQYF
NA	TRBD2	TRBV28	TRBJ2-7	TGTGCCAGCAGTCCTTGGGCCAGCTCTAGCGGGAGGGCCCGCGAGCAGTACTTC	CASSPWASSSGRAREQYF
NA	TRBD2	TRBV6-6	TRBJ2-7	TGTGCCAGCAGCCACACCGGGACTAGCGGCTCCTACGAGCAGTACTTC	CASSHTGTSGSYEQYF
NA	TRBD1	TRBV29-1	TRBJ2-5	TGCAGCGTTGGCCGGGGTGGACAGGGGGCTTGGGAGACCCAGTACTTC	CSVGRGGQGAWETQYF
once	TRBD2	TRBV11-2	TRBJ2-1	TGTGCCAGCAGCCTCAGCGGGAGGGACAATGAGCAGTTCTTC	CASSLSGRDNEQFF
few	TRBD1	TRBV19	TRBJ1-5	TGTGCCAGTAGTATGGGACAGGGGGCTGGCAATCAGCCCCAGCATTTT	CASSMGQGAGNQPQHF
NA	TRBD2	TRBV6-5	TRBJ2-1	TGTGCCAGCAGACTAGCGGGATCGACCAATGAGCAGTTCTTC	CASRLAGSTNEQFF
few	NA	TRBV7-2	TRBJ2-2	TGTGCCAGCAGCTTTACGGGAGTGAACACCGGGGAGCTGTTTTTT	CASSFTGVNTGELFF
NA	TRBD1	TRBV28	TRBJ1-6	TGTGCCTCACGAGGGACAGGGGGTGTTAGCTCCTATAATTCACCCCTCCACTTT	CASRGTGGVSSYNSPLHF
once	NA	TRBV18	TRBJ1-2	TGTGCCAGCTCACCAATGCGGAGGGCTGAATATGGCTACACCTTC	CASSPMRRAEYGYTF
NA	NA	TRBV29-1	TRBJ2-1	TGCAGCGTCCGTGGGGCGGTTAGCTCCTACAATGAGCAGTTCTTC	CSVRGAVSSYNEQFF
NA	NA	TRBV21-1	TRBJ2-2	TGTGCCAGCAGCAAAGGCCTTAAGCATCAACTTTTCCCGGGGGAGCTGTTTTTT	CASSKGLKHQLFPGELFF
NA	TRBD2	TRBV15	TRBJ2-1	TGTGCCACCAGCAGAGATCCCGGGACTAGCAAACTCTTC	CATSRDPGTSKLF
NA	TRBD2	TRBV5-1	TRBJ2-3	TGCGCCAGCAGCTTGCTTGGGAGGGATAGGGATACGCAGTATTTT	CASSLLGRDRDTQYF